Detailed here is one T cell receptor (beta chain). The CDR3 runs 15 residues. Germline values: CDR1 SGHVS, CDR2 FQNEAQ. V lost 5 bases and J lost 2, with 15 bases in between. The data were obtained in a study of blood T cell repertoires in COVID-19. At the level of the study: Some COVID-19 samples were acute and others convalescent; all came from the United States, Italy and Spain. Sources were T cells, B-cell-depleted T cells, or PBMCs; the material itself was cDNA or gDNA.

Recovered status in Cohort 3 required two negative PCRs, clearance, or symptom resolution. Sequenced by immunoSEQ multiplex PCR; TCRdb stores in-frame clones only, minus some. The sample includes about 460,000 clones, about nine tenths of them seen just once. The chain employs TRBV7-8 and TRBJ1-2; possible D gene TRBD1, 6 bases. This clonotype was obtained from a woman aged 55-69 years who had recovered from COVID-19. The source material was PBMCs or T cells enriched from blood (not recorded which). The CDR3 reads CASSAQGYKNYGYTF. CDR3 DNA: TGTGCCAGCAGCGCTCAGGGGTATAAAAACTATGGCTACACCTTC.